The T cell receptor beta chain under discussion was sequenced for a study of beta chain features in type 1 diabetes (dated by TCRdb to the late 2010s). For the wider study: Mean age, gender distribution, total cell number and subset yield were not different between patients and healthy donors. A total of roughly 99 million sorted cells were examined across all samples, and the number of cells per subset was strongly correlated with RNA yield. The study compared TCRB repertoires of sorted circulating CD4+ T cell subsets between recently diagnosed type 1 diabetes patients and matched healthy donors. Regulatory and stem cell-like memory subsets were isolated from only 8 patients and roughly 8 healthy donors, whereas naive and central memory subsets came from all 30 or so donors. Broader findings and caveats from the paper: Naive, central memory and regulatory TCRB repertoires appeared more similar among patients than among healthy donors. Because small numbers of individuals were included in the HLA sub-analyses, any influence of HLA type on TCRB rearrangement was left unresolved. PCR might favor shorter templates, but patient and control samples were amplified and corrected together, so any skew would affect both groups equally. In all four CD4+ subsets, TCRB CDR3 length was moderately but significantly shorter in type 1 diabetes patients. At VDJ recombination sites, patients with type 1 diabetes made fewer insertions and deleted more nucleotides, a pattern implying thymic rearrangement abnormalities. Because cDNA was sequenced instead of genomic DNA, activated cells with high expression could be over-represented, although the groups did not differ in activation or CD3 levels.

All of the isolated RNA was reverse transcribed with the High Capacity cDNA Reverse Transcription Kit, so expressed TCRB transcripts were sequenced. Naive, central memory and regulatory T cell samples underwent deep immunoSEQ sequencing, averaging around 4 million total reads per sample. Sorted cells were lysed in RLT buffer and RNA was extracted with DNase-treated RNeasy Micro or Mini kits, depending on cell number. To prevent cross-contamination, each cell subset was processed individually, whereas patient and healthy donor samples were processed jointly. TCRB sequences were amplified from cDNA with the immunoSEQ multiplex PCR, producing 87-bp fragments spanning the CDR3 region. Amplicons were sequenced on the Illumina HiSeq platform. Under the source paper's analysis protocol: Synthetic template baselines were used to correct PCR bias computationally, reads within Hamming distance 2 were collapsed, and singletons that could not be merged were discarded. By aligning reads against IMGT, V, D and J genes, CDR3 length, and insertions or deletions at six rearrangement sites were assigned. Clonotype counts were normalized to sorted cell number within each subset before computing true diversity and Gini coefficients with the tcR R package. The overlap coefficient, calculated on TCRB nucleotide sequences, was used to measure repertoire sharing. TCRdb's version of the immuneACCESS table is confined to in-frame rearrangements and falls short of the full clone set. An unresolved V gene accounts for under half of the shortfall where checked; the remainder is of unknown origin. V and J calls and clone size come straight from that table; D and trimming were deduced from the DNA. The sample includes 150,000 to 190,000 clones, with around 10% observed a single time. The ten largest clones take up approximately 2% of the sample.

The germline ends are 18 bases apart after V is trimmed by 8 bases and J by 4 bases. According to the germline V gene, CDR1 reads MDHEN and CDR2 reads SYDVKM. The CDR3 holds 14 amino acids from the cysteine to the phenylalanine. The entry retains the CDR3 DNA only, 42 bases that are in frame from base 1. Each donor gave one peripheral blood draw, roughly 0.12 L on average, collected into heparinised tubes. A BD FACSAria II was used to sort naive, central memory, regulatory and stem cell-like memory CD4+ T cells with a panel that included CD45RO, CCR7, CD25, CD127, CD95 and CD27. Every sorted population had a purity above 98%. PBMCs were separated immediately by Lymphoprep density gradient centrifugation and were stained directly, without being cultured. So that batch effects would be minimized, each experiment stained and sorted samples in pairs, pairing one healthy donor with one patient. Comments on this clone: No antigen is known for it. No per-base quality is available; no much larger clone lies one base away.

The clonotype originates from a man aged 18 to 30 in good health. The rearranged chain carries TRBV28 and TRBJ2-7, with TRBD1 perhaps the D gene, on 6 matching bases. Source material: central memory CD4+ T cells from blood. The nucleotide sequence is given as TGTGCCAGCGGCTCGGGTGGGGGCAGGTACGAGCAGTACTTC. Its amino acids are CASGSGGGRYEQYF.